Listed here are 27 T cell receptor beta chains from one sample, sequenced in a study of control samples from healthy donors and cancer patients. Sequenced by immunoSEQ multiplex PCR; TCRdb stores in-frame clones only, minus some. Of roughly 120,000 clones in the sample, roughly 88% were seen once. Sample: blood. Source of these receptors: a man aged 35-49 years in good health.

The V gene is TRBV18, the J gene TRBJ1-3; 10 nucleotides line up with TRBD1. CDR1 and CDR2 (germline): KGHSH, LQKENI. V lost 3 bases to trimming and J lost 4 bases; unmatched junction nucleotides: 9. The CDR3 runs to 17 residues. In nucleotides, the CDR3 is TGTGCCAGCTCACCTAAGACAGGGGGCGCGAAGGGAAACACCATATATTTT. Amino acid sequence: CASSPKTGGAKGNTIYF.

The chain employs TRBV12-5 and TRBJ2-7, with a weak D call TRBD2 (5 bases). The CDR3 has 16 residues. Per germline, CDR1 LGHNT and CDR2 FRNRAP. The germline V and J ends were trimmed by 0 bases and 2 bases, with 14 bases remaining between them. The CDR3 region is CASGLVLTRDPYEQYF. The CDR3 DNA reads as TGTGCTAGTGGTTTGGTACTTACCCGGGATCCCTACGAGCAGTACTTC.

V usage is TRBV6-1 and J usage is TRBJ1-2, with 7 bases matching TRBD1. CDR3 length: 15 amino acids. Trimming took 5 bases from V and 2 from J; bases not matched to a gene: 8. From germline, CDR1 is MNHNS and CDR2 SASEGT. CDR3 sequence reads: CASSPQGPGNYGYTF. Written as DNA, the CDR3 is TGTGCCAGCAGTCCACAGGGGCCCGGGAACTATGGCTACACCTTC.

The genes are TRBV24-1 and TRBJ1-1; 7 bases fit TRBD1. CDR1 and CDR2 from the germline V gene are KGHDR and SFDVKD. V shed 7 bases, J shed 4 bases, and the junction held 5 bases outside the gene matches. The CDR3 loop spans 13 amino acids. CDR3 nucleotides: TGTGCCACCAGGACAGGGCAACGCACTGAAGCTTTCTTT. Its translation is CATRTGQRTEAFF.

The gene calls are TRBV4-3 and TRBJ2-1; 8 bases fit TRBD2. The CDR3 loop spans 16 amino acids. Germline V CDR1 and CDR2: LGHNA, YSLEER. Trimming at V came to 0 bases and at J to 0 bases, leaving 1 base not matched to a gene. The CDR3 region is CASSQDRGGSYNEQFF. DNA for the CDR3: TGCGCCAGCAGCCAAGATCGGGGGGGCTCCTACAATGAGCAGTTCTTC.

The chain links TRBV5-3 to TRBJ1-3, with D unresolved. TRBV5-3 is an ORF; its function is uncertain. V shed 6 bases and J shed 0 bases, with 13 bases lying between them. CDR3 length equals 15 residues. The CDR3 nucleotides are TGTGCCAGAATTCATCGAAGTTACTCTGGAAACACCATATATTTT. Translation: CARIHRSYSGNTIYF.

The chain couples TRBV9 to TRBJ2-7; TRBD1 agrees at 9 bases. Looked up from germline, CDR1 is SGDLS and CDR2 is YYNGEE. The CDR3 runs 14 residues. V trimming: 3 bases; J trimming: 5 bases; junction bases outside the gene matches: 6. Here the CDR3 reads CASSERQGEDEQYF. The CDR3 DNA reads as TGTGCCAGCAGCGAAAGACAGGGGGAGGACGAGCAGTACTTC. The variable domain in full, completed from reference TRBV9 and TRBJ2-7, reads DSGVTQTPKHLITATGQRVTLRCSPRSGDLSVYWYQQSLDQGLQFLIQYYNGEERAKGNILERFSAQQFPDLHSELNLSSLELGDSALYFCASSERQGEDEQYFGPGTRLTVT.

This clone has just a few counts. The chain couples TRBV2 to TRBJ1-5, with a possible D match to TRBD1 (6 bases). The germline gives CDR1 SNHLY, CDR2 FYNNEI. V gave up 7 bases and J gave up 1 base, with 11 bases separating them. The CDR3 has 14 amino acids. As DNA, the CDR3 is TGTGCCAGCACACTAGGACAGAGCAATCAGCCCCAGCATTTT. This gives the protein CASTLGQSNQPQHF. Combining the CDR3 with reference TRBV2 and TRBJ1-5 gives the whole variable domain EPEVTQTPSHQVTQMGQEVILRCVPISNHLYFYWYRQILGQKVEFLVSFYNNEISEKSEIFDDQFSVERPDGSNFTLKIRSTKLEDSAMYFCASTLGQSNQPQHFGDGTRLSIL.

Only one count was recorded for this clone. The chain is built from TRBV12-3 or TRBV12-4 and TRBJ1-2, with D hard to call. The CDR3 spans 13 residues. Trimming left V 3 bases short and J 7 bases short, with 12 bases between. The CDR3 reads CASSFGGSLGYTF. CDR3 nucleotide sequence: TGTGCCAGCAGTTTTGGAGGTAGTCTTGGCTACACCTTC.

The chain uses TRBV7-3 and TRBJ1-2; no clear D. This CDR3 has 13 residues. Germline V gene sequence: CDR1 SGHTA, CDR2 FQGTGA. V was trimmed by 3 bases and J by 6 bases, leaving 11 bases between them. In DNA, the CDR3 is TGTGCCAGCAGCTTTCGGCCAGGCGATGGCTACACCTTC. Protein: CASSFRPGDGYTF. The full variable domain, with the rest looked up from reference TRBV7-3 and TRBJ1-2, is GAGVSQTPSNKVTEKGKYVELRCDPISGHTALYWYRQSLGQGPEFLIYFQGTGAADDSGLPNDRFFAVRPEGSVSTLKIQRTERGDSAVYLCASSFRPGDGYTFGSGTRLTVV.

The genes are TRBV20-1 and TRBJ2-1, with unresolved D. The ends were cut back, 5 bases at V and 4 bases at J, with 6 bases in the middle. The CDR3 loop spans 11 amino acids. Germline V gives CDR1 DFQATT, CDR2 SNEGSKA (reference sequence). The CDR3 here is CSADTYNEQFF. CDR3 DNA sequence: TGCAGTGCTGACACATACAATGAGCAGTTCTTC.

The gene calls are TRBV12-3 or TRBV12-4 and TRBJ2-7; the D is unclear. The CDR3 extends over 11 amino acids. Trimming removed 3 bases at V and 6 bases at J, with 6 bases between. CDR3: CASSLTGEQYF. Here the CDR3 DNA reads TGTGCCAGCAGTTTGACTGGCGAGCAGTACTTC.

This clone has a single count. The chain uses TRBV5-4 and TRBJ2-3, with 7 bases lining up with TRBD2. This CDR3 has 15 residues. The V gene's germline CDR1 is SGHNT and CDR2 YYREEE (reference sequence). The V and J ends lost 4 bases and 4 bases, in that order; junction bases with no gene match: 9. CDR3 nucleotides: TGTGCCAGCAGCAGAGGGAGCCGGGGGGCAGATACGCAGTATTTT. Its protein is CASSRGSRGADTQYF.

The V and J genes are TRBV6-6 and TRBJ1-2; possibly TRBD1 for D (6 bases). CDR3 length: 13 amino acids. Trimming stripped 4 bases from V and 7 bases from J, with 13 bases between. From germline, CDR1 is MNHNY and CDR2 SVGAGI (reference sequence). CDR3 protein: CASSSDSVGGYTF. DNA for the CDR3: TGTGCCAGCAGTTCGGACAGTGTTGGTGGCTACACCTTC.

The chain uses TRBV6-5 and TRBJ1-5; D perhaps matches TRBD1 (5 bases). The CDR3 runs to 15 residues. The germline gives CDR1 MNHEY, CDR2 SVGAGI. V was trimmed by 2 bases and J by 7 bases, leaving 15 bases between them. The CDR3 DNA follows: TGTGCCAGCAGTTACGGTGGGGCGAGTTTCCAGCCCCAGCATTTT. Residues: CASSYGGASFQPQHF.

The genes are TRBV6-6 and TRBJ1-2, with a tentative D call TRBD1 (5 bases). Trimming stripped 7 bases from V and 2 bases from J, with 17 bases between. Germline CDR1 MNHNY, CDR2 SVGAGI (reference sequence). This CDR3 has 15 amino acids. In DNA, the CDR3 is TGTGCCAGCACATCAGATAGACAGATCAACTATGGCTACACCTTC. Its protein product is CASTSDRQINYGYTF.

The CDR3 nucleotides read TGTGCCAGCAGCTTATCGGGAGGCAATTCACCCCTCCACTTT. Protein: CASSLSGGNSPLHF. This chain joins TRBV7-9 and TRBJ1-6; D is unclear. Trimming shortened V by 2 bases and J by 7 bases, and 9 bases separated the two germline ends. Germline V CDR1 and CDR2: SEHNR, FQNEAQ (reference sequence). There are 14 residues in the CDR3.

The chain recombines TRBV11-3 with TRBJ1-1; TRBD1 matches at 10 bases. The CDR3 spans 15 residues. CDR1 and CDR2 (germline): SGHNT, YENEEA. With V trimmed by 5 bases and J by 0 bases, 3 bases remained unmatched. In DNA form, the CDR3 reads TGTGCCAGCAGCCGCGGGACAGGGGTGAACACTGAAGCTTTCTTT. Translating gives CASSRGTGVNTEAFF.

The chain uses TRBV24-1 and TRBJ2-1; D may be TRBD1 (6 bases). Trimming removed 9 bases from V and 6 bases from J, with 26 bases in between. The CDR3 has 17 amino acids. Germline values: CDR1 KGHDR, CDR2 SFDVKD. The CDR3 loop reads CATASGQLLLYSNEQFF. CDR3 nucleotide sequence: TGTGCCACCGCCTCCGGACAGCTACTTTTGTACTCCAATGAGCAGTTCTTC.

Here the CDR3 DNA reads TGTGCCAGCAGTGAAGCGCTGGCCAACACCGGGGAGCTGTTTTTT. Its translation: CASSEALANTGELFF. The chain joins TRBV6-1 to TRBJ2-2; D gene uncertain. The length of the CDR3 is 15 residues. Deletions cut 0 bases from V and 2 bases from J, with 7 bases between. Germline lookup yields CDR1 MNHNS and CDR2 SASEGT.

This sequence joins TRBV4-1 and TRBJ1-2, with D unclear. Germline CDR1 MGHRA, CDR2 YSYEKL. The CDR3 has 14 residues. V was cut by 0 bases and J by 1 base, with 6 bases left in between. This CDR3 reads CASSQDRDNYGYTF. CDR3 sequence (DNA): TGCGCCAGCAGCCAAGATAGAGATAACTATGGCTACACCTTC.

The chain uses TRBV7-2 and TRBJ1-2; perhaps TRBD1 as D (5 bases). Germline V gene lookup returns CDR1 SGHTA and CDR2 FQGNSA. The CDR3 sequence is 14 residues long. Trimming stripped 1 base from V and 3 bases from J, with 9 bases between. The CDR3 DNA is TGTGCCAGCAGCTTAGGGGGCCTCTACTATGGCTACACCTTC. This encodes CASSLGGLYYGYTF.

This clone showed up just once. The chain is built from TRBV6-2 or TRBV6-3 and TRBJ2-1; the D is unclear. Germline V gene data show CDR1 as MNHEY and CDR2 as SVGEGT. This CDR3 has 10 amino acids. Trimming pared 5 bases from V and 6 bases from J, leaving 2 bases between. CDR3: CASSGNEQFF. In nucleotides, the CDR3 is TGTGCCAGCAGTGGCAATGAGCAGTTCTTC.

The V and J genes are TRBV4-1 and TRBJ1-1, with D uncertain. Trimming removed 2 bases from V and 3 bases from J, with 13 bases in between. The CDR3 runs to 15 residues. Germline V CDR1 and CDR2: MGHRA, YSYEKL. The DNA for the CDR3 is TGCGCCAGCAGCCAAAACTCCGGTTTTTACACTGAAGCTTTCTTT. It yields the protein CASSQNSGFYTEAFF.

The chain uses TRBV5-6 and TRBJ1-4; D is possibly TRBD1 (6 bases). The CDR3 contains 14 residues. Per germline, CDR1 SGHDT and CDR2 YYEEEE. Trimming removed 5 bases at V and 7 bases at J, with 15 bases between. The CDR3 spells CASRPWGAGEKLFF. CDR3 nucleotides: TGTGCCAGCAGGCCCTGGGGGGCGGGTGAAAAACTGTTTTTT.

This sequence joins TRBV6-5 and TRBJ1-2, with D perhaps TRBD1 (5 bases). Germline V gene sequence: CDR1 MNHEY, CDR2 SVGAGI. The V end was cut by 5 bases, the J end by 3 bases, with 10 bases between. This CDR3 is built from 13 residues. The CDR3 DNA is TGTGCCAGCAGTCCTGACAGTGACTATGGCTACACCTTC. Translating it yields CASSPDSDYGYTF.

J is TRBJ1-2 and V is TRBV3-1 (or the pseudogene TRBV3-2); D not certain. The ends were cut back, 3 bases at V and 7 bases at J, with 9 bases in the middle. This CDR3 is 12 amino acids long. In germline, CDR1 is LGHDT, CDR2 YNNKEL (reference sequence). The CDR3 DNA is TGTGCCAGCAGCCAGGGTAAGGGTGGCTACACCTTC. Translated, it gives CASSQGKGGYTF.